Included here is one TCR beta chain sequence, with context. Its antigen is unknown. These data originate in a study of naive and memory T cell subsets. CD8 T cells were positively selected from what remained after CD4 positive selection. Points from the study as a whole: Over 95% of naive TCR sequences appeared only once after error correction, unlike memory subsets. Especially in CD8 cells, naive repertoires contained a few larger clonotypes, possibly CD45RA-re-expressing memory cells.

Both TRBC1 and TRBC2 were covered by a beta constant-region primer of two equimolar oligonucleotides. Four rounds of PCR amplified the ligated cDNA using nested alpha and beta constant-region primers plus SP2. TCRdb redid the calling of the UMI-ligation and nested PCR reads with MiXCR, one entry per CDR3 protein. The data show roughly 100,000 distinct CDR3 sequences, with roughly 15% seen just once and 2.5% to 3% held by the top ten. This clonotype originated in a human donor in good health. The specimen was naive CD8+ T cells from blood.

Here the CDR3 DNA reads TGCAGTGCTAGAGATGTGGGGGGGGTTAGTTATGAGCAGTTCTTC. It codes for CSARDVGGVSYEQFF. This rearrangement joins TRBV20-1 to TRBJ2-1; 7 bases fit TRBD2. This CDR3 region has 15 residues. Germline V gives CDR1 DFQATT, CDR2 SNEGSKA (reference sequence). Germline trimming cut 0 bases from V and 8 bases from J; bases unmatched to any gene: 10.